This T cell receptor beta chain was sequenced in a study of Graves' ophthalmopathy and Graves' hyperthyroidism. The table lists this clonotype with a few counts. The CDR3 has 15 amino acids. Germline V lookup: CDR1 SEHNR, CDR2 FQNEAQ (reference sequence). Researchers took RNA transcripts and amplified TCR beta CDR3 regions from them. First-round RT-PCR employed HTBI primers, with a second-round multiplex PCR after it. Via MiXCR, TCRdb re-called the multiplex PCR reads, giving one row per CDR3 protein. Of a few hundred thousand distinct CDR3 sequences listed, about 35% were seen once; the top ten hold about 4.1%.

The chain employs TRBV7-9 and TRBJ2-7, with 13 bases identical to TRBD2. The J call is uncertain, as TRBJ2-1 better fits the DNA end. The source of this sequence is an adult man with Graves' hyperthyroidism. The material sequenced was peripheral blood or thyroid tissue (not recorded which). The CDR3 is CASTTTSGRGDEQFF. The CDR3 nucleotides read TGTGCCAGCACCACAACTAGCGGGAGGGGCGATGAGCAGTTCTTC.